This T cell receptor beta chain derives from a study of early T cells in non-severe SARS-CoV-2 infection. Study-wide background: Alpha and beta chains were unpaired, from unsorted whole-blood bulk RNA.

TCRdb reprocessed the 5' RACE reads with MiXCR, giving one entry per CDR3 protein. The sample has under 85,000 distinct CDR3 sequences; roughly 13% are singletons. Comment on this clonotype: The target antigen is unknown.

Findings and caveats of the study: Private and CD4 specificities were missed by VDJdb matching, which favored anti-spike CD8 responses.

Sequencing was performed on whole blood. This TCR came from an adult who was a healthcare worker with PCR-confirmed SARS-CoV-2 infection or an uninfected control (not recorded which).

The CDR3, as DNA: TGTGCCAGCAGCGCGAACAGTCGAGAGACCCAGTACTTC. Protein sequence: CASSANSRETQYF. The chain links TRBV7-9 to TRBJ2-5; unclear D gene. The CDR3 runs to 13 residues. Trimming left V 5 bases short and J 4 bases short, with 11 bases between. Per germline, CDR1 SEHNR and CDR2 FQNEAQ (reference sequence). Variable domain in full (rest from reference TRBV7-9 and TRBJ2-5): DTGVSQNPRHKITKRGQNVTFRCDPISEHNRLYWYRQTLGQGPEFLTYFQNEAQLEKSRLLSDRFSAERPKGSFSTLEIQRTEQGDSAMYLCASSANSRETQYFGPGTRLLVL.